The following is a T cell receptor beta chain sequence with its context. The protocol was immunoSEQ multiplex PCR, while the TCRdb copy is restricted to in-frame clones and leaves out a portion. The top ten clones hold roughly 7.5% of a sample with approximately 70,000 clones, more than 60% of them seen once. This entry belongs to a study of radiation and T cells in renal cell carcinoma. Time point defined: blood 4 weeks post-SBRT, at nephrectomy. Sample treatment: 15 Gy SBRT to primary tumor, nephrectomy 4 weeks later. Nephrectomy followed 15 Gy stereotactic body radiation by 4 weeks. The V gene's germline CDR1 is SGHNT and CDR2 YYREEE (reference sequence). The CDR3 spans 15 residues. With V trimmed by 4 bases and J by 3 bases, 8 bases remained unmatched.

The material was blood, obtained from a patient whose treatment included radiotherapy and nephrectomy. The chain combines TRBV5-4 with TRBJ2-5; the match to TRBD2 covers 8 bases. This receptor was taken from a man aged 55 to 70 with renal cell carcinoma. The CDR3, as DNA: TGTGCCAGCAGCCGGGGGGGGGTCAGAGAAGAGACCCAGTACTTC. It codes for CASSRGGVREETQYF.